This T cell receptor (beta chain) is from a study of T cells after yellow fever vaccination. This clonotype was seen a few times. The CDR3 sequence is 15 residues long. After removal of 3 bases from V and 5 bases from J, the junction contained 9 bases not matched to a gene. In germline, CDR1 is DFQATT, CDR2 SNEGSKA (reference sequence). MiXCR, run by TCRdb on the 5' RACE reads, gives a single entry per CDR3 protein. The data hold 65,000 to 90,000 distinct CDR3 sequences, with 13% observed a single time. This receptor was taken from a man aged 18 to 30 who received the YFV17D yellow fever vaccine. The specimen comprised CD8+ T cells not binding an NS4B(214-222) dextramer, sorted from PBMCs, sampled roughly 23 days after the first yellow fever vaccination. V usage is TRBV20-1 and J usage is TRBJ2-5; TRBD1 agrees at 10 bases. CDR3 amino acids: CSASRDRGRGETQYF. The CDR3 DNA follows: TGCAGTGCTAGCCGGGACAGGGGACGAGGGGAGACCCAGTACTTC.